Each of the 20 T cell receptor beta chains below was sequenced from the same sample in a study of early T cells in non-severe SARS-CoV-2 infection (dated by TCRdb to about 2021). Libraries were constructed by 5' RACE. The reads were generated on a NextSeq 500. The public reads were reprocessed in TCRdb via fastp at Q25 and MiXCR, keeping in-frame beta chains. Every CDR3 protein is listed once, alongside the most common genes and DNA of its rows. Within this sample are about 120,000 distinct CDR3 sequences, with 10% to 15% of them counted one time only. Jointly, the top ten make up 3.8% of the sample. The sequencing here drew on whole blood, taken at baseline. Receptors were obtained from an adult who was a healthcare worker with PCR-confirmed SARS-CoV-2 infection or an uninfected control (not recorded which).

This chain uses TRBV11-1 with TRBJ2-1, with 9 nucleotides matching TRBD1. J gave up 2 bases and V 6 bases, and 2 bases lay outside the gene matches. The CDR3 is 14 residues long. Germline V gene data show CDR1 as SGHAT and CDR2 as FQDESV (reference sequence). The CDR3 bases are TGTGCCAGCAGAAGGGACAGGGCCTACAATGAGCAGTTCTTC. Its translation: CASRRDRAYNEQFF.

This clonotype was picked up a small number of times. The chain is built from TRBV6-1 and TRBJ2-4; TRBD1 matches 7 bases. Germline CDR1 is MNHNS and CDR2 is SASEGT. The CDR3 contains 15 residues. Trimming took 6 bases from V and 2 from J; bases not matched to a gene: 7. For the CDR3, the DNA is TGTGCCAGCAGCAAGATGACAGGGTCCAAAAACATTCAGTACTTC. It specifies CASSKMTGSKNIQYF.

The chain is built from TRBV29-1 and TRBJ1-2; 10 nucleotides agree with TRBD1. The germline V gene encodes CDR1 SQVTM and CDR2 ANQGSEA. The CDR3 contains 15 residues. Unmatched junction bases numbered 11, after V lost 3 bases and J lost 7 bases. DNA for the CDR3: TGCAGCGTTGATCTGGACAGGGGGACCAAGCGTGGCTACACCTTC. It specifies CSVDLDRGTKRGYTF.

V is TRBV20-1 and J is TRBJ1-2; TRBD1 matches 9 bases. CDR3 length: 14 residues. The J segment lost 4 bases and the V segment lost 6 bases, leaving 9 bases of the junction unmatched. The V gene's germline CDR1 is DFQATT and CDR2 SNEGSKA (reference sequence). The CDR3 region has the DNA TGCAGTGCAATGACCGGGACAGGGACCTATGGCTACACCTTC. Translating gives CSAMTGTGTYGYTF.

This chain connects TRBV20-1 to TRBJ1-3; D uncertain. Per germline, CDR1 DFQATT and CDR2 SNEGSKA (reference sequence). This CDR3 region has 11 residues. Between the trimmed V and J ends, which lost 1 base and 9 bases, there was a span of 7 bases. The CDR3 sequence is CSARVDGTIYF. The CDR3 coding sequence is TGCAGTGCTAGAGTGGATGGCACCATATATTTT.

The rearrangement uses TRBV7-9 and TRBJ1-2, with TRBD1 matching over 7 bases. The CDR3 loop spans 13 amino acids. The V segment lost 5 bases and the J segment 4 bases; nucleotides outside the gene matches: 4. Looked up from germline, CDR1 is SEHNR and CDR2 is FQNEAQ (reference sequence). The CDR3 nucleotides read TGTGCCAGCAGCCCCCAGGGGGTCTATGGCTACACCTTC. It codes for CASSPQGVYGYTF.

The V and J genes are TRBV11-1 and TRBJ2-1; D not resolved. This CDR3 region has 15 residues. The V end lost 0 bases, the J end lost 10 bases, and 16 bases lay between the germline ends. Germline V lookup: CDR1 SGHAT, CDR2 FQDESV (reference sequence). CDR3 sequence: CASSLALLTPQEQFF. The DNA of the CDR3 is TGTGCCAGCAGCTTAGCCCTTCTGACCCCACAAGAGCAGTTCTTC.

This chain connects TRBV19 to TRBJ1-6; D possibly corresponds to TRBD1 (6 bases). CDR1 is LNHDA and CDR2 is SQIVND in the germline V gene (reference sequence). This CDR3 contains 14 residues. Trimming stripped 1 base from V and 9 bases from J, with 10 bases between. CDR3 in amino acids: CASSIVQGTSPLHF. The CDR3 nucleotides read TGTGCCAGTAGTATAGTGCAGGGGACTTCACCCCTCCACTTT.

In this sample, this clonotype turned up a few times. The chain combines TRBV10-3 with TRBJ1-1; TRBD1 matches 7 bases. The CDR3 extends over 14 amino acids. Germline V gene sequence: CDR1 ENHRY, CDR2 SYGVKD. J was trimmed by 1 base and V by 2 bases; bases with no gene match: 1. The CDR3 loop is CAISEQGENTEAFF. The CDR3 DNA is TGTGCCATCAGTGAGCAGGGGGAGAACACTGAAGCTTTCTTT.

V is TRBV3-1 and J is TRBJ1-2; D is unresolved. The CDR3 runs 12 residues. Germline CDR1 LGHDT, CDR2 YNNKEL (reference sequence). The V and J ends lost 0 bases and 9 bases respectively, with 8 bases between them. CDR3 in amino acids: CASSQDERSYTF. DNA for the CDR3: TGTGCCAGCAGCCAAGACGAAAGGAGCTACACCTTC.

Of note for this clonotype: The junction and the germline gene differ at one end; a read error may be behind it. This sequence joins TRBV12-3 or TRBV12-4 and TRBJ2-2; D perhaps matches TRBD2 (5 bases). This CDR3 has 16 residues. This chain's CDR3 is CTSSPPSFEYTGELFF. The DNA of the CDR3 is TGTACCAGCAGTCCCCCTAGCTTCGAATACACCGGGGAGCTGTTTTTT.

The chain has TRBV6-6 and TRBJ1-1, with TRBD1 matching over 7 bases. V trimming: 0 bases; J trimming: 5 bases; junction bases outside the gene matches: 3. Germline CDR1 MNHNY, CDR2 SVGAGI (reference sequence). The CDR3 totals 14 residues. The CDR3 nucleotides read TGTGCCAGCAGTTACTCTCCAGGGGGGACTGAAGCTTTCTTT. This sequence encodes CASSYSPGGTEAFF.

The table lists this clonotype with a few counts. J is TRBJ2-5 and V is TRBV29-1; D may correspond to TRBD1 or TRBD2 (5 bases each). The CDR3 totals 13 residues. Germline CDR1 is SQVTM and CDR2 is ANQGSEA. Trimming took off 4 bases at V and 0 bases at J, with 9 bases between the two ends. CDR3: CSVGGGYQETQYF. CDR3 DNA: TGCAGCGTTGGGGGCGGGTACCAAGAGACCCAGTACTTC.

The CDR3 loop is CASSLGTGELSEAFF. DNA of the CDR3: TGCGCCAGCAGCTTGGGGACAGGGGAGTTGAGTGAAGCTTTCTTT. The V call is TRBV5-1, the J call TRBJ1-1; TRBD1 agrees at 9 bases. The germline V gene encodes CDR1 SGHRS and CDR2 YFSETQ. V was pared by 0 bases and J by 7 bases, with 7 bases of the junction left unmatched. The CDR3 length is 15 residues.

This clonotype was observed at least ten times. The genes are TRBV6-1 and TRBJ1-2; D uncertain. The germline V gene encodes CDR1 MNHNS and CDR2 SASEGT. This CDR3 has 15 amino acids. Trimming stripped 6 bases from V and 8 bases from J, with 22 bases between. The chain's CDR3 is CASSEPVGGIGGYTF. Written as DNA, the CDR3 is TGTGCCAGCAGCGAGCCCGTAGGAGGTATAGGGGGCTACACCTTC.

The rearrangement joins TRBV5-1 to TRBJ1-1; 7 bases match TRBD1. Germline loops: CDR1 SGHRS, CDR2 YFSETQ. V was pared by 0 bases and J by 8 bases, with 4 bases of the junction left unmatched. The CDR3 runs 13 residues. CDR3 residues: CASSLGQGQEAFF. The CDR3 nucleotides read TGCGCCAGCAGCTTGGGACAGGGCCAAGAAGCTTTCTTT. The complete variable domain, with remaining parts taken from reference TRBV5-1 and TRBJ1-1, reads KAGVTQTPRYLIKTRGQQVTLSCSPISGHRSVSWYQQTPGQGLQFLFEYFSETQRNKGNFPGRFSGRQFSNSRSEMNVSTLELGDSALYLCASSLGQGQEAFFGQGTRLTVV.

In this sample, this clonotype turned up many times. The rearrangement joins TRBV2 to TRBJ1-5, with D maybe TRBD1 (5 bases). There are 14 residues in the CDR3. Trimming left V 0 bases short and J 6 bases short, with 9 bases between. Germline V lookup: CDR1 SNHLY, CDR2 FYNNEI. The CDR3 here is CASSEAEGLQPQHF. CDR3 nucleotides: TGTGCCAGCAGTGAAGCTGAGGGGCTTCAGCCCCAGCATTTT.

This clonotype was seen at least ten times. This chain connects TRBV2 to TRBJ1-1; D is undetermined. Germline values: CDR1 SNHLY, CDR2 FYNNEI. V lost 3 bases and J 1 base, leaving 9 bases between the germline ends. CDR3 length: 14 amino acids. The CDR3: CASSDGGRNTEAFF. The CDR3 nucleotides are TGTGCCAGCAGTGATGGCGGCCGGAACACTGAAGCTTTCTTT.

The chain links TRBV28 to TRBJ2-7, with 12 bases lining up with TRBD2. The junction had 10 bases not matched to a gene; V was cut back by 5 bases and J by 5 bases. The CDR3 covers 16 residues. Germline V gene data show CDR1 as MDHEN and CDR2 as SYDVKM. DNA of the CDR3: TGTGCCAGCAGTGCTAGACTAGCGGGAGTTTCCCACGAGCAGTACTTC. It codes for CASSARLAGVSHEQYF. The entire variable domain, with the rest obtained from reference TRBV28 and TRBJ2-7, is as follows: DVKVTQSSRYLVKRTGEKVFLECVQDMDHENMFWYRQDPGLGLRLIYFSYDVKMKEKGDIPEGYSVSREKKERFSLILESASTNQTSMYLCASSARLAGVSHEQYFGPGTRLTVT.

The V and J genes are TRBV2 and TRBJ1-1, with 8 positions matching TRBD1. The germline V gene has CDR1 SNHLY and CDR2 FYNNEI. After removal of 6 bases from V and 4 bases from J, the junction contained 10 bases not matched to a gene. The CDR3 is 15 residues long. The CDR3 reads CASRRRQGAVTEAFF. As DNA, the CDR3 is TGTGCCAGCAGGAGGAGGCAGGGGGCTGTCACTGAAGCTTTCTTT.